This entry lists 5 T cell receptor beta chains sequenced from one sample in a study of identifying expanded T cells in peripheral blood. Assay used: immunoSEQ multiplex PCR; TCRdb lists only in-frame clones, some missing. The data contain around 130,000 clones, 75% to 90% of them seen just once; the ten biggest clones take up around 8.2%. Sequencing was carried out using blood. These receptors all stem from a person aged 18 to 70 in good health.

The rearrangement links TRBV28 to TRBJ2-1, with 9 bases identical to TRBD2. Germline trimming cut 2 bases from V and 8 bases from J; bases unmatched to any gene: 7. The germline gives CDR1 MDHEN, CDR2 SYDVKM. The CDR3 length is 15 residues. The CDR3 DNA sequence: TGTGCCAGCAGTTTACAGGCGGGAGGGGGTTATGAGCAGTTCTTC. Amino acid sequence: CASSLQAGGGYEQFF.

The chain has TRBV30 and TRBJ1-2; 8 nucleotides align to TRBD1. Per the germline V gene, CDR1 is GTSNPN and CDR2 is SVGIG (reference sequence). The CDR3 is made up of 12 amino acids. J lost 3 bases, V lost 7 bases, and 4 bases had no gene match. As DNA, the CDR3 is TGTGCCTCAGCAGGGGGCTACTATGGCTACACCTTC. It codes for CASAGGYYGYTF.

The chain has TRBV5-4 and TRBJ2-3; no firm D call. Germline loops: CDR1 SGHNT, CDR2 YYREEE (reference sequence). Trimming took off 3 bases at V and 5 bases at J, with 13 bases between the two ends. The CDR3 extends over 14 amino acids. CDR3 DNA sequence: TGTGCCAGCAGCTACAACCCGGGCTTAGATACGCAGTATTTT. Translating it yields CASSYNPGLDTQYF. The whole variable domain, filled in from reference TRBV5-4 and TRBJ2-3, reads ETGVTQSPTHLIKTRGQQVTLRCSSQSGHNTVSWYQQALGQGPQFIFQYYREEENGRGNFPPRFSGLQFPNYSSELNVNALELDDSALYLCASSYNPGLDTQYFGPGTRLTVL.

CDR3 coding DNA: TGTGCCTGGAGAGAGGGGTTACAGGGCCCTTTCTCTGGAAACACCATATATTTT. Translated, it gives CAWREGLQGPFSGNTIYF. The chain couples TRBV30 to TRBJ1-3; possible D gene TRBD1, 6 bases. Between the trimmed V and J ends, which lost 3 bases and 0 bases, there was a span of 21 bases. Germline CDR1 and CDR2: GTSNPN and SVGIG (reference sequence). This CDR3 spans 18 amino acids.

There are a few counts of this clone. The V call is TRBV28, the J call TRBJ1-2; a weak D match, TRBD1 (6 bases). There are 13 residues in the CDR3. The V gene's germline CDR1 is MDHEN and CDR2 SYDVKM. The V gene lost 4 bases and the J gene lost 8 bases, with 14 bases spanning the gap. The CDR3 spells CASSSYRASGYTF. The DNA for the CDR3 is TGTGCCAGCAGTTCCTACAGGGCGTCGGGCTACACCTTC.